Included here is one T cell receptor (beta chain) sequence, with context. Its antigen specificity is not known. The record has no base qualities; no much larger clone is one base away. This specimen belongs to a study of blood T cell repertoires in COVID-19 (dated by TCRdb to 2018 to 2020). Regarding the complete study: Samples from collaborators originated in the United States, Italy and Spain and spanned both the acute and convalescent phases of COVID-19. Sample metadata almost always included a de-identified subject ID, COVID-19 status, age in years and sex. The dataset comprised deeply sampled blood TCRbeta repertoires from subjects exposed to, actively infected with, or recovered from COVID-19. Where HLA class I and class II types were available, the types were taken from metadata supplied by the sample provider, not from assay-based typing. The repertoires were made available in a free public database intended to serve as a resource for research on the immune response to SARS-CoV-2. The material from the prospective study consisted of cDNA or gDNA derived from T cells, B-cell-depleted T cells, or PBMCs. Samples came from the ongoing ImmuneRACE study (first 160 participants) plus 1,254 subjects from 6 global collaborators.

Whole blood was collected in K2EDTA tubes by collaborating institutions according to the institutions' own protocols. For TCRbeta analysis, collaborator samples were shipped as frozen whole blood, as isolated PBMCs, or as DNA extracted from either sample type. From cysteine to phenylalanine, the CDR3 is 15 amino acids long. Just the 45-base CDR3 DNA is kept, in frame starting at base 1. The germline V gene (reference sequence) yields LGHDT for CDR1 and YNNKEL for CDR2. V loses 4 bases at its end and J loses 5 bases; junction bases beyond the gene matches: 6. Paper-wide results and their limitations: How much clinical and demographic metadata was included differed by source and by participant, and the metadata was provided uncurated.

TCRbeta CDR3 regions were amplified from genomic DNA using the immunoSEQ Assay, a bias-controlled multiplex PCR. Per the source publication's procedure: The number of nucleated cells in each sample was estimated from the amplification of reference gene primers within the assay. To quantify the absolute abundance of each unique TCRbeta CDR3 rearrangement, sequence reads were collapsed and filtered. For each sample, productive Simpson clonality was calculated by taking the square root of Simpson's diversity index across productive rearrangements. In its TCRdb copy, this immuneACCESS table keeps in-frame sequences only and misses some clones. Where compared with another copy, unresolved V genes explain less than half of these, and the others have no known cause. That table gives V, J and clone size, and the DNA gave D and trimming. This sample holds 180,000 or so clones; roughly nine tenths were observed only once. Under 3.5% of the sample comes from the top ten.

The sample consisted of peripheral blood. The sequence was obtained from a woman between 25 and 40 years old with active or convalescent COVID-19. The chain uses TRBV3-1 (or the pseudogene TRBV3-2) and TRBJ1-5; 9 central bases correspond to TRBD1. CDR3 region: CASSLGGQGYQPQHF. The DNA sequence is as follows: TGTGCCAGCAGCCTGGGGGGACAGGGATATCAGCCCCAGCATTTT.